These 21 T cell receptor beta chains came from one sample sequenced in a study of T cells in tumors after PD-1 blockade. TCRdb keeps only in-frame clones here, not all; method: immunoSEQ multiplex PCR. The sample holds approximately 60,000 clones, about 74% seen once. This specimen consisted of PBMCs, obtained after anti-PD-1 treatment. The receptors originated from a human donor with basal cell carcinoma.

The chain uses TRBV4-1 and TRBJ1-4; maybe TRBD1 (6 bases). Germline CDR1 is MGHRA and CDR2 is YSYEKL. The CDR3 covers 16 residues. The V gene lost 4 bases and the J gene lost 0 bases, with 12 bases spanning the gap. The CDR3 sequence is CASSRVEGATNEKLFF. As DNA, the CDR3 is TGCGCCAGCAGCCGCGTAGAGGGGGCAACTAATGAAAAACTGTTTTTT.

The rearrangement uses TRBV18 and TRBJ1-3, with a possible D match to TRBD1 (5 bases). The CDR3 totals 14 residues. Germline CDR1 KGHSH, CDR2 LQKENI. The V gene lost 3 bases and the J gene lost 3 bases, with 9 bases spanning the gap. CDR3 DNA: TGTGCCAGCTCACCTGGGACGGGTGGAAACACCATATATTTT. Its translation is CASSPGTGGNTIYF. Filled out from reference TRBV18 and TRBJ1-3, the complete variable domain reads NAGVMQNPRHLVRRRGQEARLRCSPMKGHSHVYWYRQLPEEGLKFMVYLQKENIIDESGMPKERFSAEFPKEGPSILRIQQVVRGDSAAYFCASSPGTGGNTIYFGEGSWLTVV.

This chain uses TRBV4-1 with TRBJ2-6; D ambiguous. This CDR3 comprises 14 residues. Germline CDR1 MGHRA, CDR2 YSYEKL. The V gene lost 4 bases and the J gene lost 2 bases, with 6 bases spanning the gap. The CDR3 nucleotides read TGCGCCAGCAGCCTTTTCACTGGGGCCAACGTCCTGACTTTC. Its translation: CASSLFTGANVLTF.

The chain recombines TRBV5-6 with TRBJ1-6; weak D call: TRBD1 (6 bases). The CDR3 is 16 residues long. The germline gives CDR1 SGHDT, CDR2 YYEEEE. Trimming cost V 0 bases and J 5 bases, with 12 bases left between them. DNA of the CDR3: TGTGCCAGCAGCTTGGGCAGGGGTAAGAATAATTCACCCCTCCACTTT. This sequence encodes CASSLGRGKNNSPLHF. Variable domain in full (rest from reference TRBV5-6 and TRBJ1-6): DAGVTQSPTHLIKTRGQQVTLRCSPKSGHDTVSWYQQALGQGPQFIFQYYEEEERQRGNFPDRFSGHQFPNYSSELNVNALLLGDSALYLCASSLGRGKNNSPLHFGNGTRLTVT.

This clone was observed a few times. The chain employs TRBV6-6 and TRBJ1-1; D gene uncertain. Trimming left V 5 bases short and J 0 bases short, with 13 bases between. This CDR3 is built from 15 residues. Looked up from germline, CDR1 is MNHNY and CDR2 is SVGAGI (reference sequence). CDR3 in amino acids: CASSPLKGLNTEAFF. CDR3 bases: TGTGCCAGCAGTCCTTTAAAGGGATTGAACACTGAAGCTTTCTTT.

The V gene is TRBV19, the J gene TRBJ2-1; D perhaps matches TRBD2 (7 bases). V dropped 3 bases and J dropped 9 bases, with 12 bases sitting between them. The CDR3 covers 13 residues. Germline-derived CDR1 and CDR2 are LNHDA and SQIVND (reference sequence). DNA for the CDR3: TGTGCCAGTAGTATGACTAGCAGGGGTGAGCAGTTCTTC. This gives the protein CASSMTSRGEQFF.

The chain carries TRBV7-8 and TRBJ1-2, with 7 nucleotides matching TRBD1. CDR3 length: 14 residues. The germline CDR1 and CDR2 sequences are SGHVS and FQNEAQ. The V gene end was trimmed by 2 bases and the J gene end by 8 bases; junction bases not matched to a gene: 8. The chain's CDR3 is CASSLSAGGGGYTF. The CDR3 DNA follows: TGTGCCAGCAGCTTAAGTGCAGGGGGTGGCGGCTACACCTTC. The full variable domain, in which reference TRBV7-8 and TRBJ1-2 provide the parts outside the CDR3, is GAGVSQSPRYKVAKRGQDVALRCDPISGHVSLFWYQQALGQGPEFLTYFQNEAQLDKSGLPSDRFFAERPEGSVSTLKIQRTQQEDSAVYLCASSLSAGGGGYTFGSGTRLTVV.

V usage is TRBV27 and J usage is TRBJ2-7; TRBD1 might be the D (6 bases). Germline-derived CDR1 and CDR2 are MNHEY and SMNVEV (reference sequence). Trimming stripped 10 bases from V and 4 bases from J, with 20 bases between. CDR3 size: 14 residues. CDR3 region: CATRFRGFRYEQYF. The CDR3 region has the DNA TGTGCCACCCGATTCAGGGGATTCCGGTACGAGCAGTACTTC.

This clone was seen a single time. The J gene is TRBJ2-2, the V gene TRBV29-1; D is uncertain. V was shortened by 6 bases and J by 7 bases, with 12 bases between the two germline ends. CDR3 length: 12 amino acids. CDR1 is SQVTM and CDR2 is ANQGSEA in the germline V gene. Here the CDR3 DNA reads TGCAGCGTCCAATTAGTCGGCGGGGAGCTGTTTTTT. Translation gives CSVQLVGGELFF.

CDR3 DNA sequence: TGCGCCAGCAGTGATGGACGAACCTCCCGGGGGGCGGCCTACGAGCAGTACTTC. Translated, it gives CASSDGRTSRGAAYEQYF. The genes are TRBV10-1 and TRBJ2-7; D is perhaps TRBD2 (7 bases). CDR3 length: 18 residues. Germline CDR1 and CDR2: WNHNN and SYGVQD (reference sequence). Trimming stripped 3 bases from V and 2 bases from J, with 23 bases between.

DNA of the CDR3: TGTGCCAGCAGCCTCCGCAAAATTTGGACTAGCGGGGGGGGATACGAGCAGTACTTC. Amino acids: CASSLRKIWTSGGGYEQYF. The chain links TRBV4-2 to TRBJ2-7; TRBD2 agrees at 15 bases. This CDR3 is built from 19 residues. The germline V gene has CDR1 LGHNA and CDR2 YNFKEQ. Unmatched junction bases numbered 14, after V lost 4 bases and J lost 4 bases.

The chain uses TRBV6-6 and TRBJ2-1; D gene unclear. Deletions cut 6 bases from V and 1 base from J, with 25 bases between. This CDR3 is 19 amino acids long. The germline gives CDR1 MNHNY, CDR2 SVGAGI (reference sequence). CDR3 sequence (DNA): TGTGCCAGCAGCTACCTTACCTGGGAAACCCACTCTTCCTACAATGAGCAGTTCTTC. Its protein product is CASSYLTWETHSSYNEQFF.

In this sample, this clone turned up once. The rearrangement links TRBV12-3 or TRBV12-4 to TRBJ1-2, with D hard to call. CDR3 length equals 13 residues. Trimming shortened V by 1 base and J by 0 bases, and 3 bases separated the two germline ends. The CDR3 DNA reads TGTGCCAGCAGTTTAGTACCTAACTATGGCTACACCTTC. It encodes CASSLVPNYGYTF.

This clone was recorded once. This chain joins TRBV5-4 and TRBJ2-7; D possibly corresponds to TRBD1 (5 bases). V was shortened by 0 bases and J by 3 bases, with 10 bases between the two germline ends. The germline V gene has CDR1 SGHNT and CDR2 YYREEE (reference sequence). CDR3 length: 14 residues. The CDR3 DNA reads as TGTGCCAGCAGCTTGGCAGGGAAGAACTACGAGCAGTACTTC. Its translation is CASSLAGKNYEQYF.

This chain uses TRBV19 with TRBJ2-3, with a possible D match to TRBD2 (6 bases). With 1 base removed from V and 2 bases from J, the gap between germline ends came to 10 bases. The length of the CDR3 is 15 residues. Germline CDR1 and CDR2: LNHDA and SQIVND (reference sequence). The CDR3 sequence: CASSIGLAATDTQYF. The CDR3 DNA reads TGTGCCAGTAGTATAGGATTAGCGGCCACAGATACGCAGTATTTT.

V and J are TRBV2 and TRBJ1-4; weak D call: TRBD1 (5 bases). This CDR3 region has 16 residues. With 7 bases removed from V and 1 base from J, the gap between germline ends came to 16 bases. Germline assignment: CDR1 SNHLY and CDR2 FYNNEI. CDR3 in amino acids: CASTKRSQGTNEKLFF. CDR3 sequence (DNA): TGTGCCAGCACCAAGAGGTCTCAGGGAACTAATGAAAAACTGTTTTTT.

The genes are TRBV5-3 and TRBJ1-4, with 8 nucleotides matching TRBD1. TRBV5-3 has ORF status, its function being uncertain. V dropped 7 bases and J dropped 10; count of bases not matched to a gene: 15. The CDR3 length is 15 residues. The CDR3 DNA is TGTGCCAGACTTGCCGCACAGGGGGTCGCGGGAAAACTGTTTTTT. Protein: CARLAAQGVAGKLFF.

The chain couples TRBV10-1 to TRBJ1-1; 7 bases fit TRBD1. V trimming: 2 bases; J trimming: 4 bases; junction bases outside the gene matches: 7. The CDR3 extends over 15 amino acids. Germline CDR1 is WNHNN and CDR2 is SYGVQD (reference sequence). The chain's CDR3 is CASSEATGAFTEAFF. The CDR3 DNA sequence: TGCGCCAGCAGTGAGGCCACAGGGGCTTTCACTGAAGCTTTCTTT.

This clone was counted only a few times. The CDR3 DNA is TGTGCCAGCAGCAGCCGGGACAGGGGGCTCTATGGCTACACCTTC. Amino acid sequence: CASSSRDRGLYGYTF. The rearrangement uses TRBV7-2 and TRBJ1-2, with TRBD1 identical over 12 bases. V shed 5 bases and J 4 bases; nucleotides not matched to a gene: 5. Germline loops: CDR1 SGHTA, CDR2 FQGNSA. This CDR3 spans 15 amino acids.

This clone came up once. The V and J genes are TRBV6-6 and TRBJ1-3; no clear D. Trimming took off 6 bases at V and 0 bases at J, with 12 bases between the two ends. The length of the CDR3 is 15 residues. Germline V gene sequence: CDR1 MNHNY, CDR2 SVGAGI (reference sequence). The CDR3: CASRATDYSGNTIYF. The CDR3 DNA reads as TGTGCCAGCAGGGCGACTGATTACTCTGGAAACACCATATATTTT.

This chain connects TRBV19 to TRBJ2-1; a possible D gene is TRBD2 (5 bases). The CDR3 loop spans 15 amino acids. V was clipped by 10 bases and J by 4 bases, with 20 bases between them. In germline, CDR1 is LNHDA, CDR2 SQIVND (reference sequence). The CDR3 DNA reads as TGTGCCACCATGGGGTTAAGGCCGGGGTACAATGAGCAGTTCTTC. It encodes CATMGLRPGYNEQFF.